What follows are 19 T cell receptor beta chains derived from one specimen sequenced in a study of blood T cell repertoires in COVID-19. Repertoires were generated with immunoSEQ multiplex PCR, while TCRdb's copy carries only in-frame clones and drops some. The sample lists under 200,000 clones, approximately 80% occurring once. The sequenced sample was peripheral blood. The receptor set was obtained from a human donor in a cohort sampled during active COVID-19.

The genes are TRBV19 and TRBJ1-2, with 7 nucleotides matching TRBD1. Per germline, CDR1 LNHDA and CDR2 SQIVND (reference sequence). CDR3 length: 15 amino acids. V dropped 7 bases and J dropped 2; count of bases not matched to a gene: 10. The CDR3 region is CASMTQTGWNYGYTF. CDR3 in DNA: TGTGCCAGTATGACCCAGACAGGGTGGAACTATGGCTACACCTTC.

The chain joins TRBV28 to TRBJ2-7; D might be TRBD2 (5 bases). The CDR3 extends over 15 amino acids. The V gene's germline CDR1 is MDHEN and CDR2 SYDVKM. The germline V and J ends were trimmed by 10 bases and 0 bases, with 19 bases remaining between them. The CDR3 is CATSRPEVSSYEQYF. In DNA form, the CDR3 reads TGTGCCACCTCACGACCGGAGGTAAGCTCCTACGAGCAGTACTTC.

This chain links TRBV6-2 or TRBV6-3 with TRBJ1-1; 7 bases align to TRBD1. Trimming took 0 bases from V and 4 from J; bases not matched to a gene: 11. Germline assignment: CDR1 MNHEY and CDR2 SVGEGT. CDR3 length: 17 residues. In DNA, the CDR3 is TGTGCCAGCAGTTACTCGATAGGGGGCAGAAGATTCACTGAAGCTTTCTTT. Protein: CASSYSIGGRRFTEAFF.

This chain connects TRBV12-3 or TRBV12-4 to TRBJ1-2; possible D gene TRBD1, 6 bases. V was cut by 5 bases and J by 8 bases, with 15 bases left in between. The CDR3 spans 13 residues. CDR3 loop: CASSPGVGAGYTF. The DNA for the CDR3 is TGTGCCAGCAGTCCTGGGGTGGGGGCCGGCTACACCTTC.

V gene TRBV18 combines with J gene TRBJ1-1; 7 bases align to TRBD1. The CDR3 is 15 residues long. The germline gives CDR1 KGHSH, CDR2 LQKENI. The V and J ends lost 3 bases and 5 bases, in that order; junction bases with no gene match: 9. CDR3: CASSPKTGLETEAFF. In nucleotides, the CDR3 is TGTGCCAGCTCACCGAAGACAGGGCTTGAAACTGAAGCTTTCTTT.

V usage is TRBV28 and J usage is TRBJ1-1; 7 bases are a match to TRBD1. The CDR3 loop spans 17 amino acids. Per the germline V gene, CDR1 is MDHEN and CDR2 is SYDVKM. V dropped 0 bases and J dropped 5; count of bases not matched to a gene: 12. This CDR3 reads CASSLWVGRGRRTEAFF. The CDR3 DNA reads TGTGCCAGCAGTTTATGGGTCGGGAGGGGGCGCCGGACTGAAGCTTTCTTT. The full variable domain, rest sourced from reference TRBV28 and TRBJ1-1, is DVKVTQSSRYLVKRTGEKVFLECVQDMDHENMFWYRQDPGLGLRLIYFSYDVKMKEKGDIPEGYSVSREKKERFSLILESASTNQTSMYLCASSLWVGRGRRTEAFFGQGTRLTVV.

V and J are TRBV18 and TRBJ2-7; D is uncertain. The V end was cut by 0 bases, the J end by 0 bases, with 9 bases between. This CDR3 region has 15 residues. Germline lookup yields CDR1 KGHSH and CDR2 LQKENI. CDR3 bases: TGTGCCAGCTCACCACCTAACGGAGTCTCCTACGAGCAGTACTTC. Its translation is CASSPPNGVSYEQYF.

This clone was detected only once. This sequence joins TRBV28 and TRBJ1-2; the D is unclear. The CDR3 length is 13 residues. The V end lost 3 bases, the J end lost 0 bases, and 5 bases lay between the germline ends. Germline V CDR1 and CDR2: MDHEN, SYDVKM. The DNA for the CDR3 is TGTGCCAGCAGTTTCGGTTCTAACTATGGCTACACCTTC. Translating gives CASSFGSNYGYTF.

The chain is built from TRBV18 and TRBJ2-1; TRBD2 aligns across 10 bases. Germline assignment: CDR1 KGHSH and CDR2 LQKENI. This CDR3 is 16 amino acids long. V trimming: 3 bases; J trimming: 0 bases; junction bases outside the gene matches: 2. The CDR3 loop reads CASSPSGGASYNEQFF. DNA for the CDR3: TGTGCCAGCTCACCGAGCGGGGGGGCCTCCTACAATGAGCAGTTCTTC.

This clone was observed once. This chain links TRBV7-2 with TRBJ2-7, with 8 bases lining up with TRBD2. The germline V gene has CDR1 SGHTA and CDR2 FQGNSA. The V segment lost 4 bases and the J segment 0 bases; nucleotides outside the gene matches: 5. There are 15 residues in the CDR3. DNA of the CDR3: TGTGCCAGCAGCTCCGGGGGGGGCGTCTCCTACGAGCAGTACTTC. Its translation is CASSSGGGVSYEQYF.

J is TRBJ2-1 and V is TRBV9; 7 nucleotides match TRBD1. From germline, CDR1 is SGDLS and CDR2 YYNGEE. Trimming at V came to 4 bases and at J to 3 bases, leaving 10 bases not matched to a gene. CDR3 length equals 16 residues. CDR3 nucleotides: TGTGCCAGCAGCCCCTCCGGGACAGAAAACTACAATGAGCAGTTCTTC. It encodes CASSPSGTENYNEQFF.

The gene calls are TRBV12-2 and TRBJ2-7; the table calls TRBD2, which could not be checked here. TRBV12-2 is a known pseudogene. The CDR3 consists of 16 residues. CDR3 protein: CASRLAPAGGKNEQYF. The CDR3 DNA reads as TGTGCAAGTCGCTTAGCGCCAGCGGGAGGTAAAAACGAGCAGTACTTC.

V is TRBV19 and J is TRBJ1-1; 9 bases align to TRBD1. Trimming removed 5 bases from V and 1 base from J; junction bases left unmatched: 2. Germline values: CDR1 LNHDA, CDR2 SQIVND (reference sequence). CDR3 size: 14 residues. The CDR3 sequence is CASSGDRANTEAFF. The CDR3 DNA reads TGTGCCAGTAGTGGGGACAGGGCGAACACTGAAGCTTTCTTT.

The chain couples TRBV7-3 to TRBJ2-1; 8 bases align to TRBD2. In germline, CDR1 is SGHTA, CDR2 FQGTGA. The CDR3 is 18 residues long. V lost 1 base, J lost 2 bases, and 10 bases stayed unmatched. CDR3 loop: CASSLRADSGTPYNEQFF. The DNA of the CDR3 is TGTGCCAGCAGCTTAAGGGCGGATAGCGGGACCCCCTACAATGAGCAGTTCTTC. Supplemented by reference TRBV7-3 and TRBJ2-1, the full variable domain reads GAGVSQTPSNKVTEKGKYVELRCDPISGHTALYWYRQSLGQGPEFLIYFQGTGAADDSGLPNDRFFAVRPEGSVSTLKIQRTERGDSAVYLCASSLRADSGTPYNEQFFGPGTRLTVL.

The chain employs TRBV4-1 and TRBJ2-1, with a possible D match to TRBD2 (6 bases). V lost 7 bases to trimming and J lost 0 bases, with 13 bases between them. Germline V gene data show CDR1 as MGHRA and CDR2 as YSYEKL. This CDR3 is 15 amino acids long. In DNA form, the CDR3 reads TGCGCCAGCAAACGGGCGGGGCGCTCCTACAATGAGCAGTTCTTC. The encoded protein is CASKRAGRSYNEQFF.

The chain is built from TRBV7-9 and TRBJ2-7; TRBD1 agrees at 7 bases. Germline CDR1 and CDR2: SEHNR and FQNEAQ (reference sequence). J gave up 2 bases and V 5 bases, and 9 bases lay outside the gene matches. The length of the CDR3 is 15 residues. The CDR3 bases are TGTGCCAGCAGCCGCGAACAGGGGCGTACCTACGAGCAGTACTTC. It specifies CASSREQGRTYEQYF.

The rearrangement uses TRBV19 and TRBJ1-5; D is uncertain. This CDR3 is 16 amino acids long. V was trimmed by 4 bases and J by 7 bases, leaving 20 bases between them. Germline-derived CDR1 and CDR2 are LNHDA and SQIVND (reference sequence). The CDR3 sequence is CASSTPGGPLGQPQHF. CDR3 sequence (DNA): TGTGCCAGTAGTACCCCGGGAGGGCCCCTTGGCCAGCCCCAGCATTTT.

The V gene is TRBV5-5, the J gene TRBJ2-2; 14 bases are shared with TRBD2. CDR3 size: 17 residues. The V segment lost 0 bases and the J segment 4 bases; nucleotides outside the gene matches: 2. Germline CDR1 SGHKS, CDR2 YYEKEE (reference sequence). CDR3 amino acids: CASSLGLAGGPTGELFF. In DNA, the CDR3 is TGTGCCAGCAGCTTGGGACTAGCGGGGGGGCCCACCGGGGAGCTGTTTTTT.

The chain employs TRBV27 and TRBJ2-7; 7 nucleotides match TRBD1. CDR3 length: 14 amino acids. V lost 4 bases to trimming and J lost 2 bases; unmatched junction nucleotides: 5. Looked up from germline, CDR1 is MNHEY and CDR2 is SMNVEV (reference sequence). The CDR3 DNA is TGTGCCAGCAGTTGGGACAGCCGACCCTACGAGCAGTACTTC. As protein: CASSWDSRPYEQYF.